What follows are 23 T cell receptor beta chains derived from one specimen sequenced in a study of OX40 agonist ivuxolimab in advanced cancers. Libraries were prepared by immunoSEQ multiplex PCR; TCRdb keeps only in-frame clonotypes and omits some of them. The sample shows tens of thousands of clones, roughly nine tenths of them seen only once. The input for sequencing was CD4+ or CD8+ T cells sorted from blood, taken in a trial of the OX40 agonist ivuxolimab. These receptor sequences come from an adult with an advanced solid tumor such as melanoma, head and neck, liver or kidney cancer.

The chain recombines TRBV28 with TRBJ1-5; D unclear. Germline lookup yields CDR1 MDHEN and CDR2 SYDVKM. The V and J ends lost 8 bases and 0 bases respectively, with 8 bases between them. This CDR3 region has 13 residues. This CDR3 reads CASYGVSNQPQHF. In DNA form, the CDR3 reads TGTGCCAGCTACGGTGTTAGCAATCAGCCCCAGCATTTT.

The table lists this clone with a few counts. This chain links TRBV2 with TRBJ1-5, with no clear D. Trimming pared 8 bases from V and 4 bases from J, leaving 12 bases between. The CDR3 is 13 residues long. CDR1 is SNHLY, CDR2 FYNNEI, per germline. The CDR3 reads CASGVWVNQPQHF. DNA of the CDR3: TGTGCCAGCGGGGTCTGGGTTAATCAGCCCCAGCATTTT.

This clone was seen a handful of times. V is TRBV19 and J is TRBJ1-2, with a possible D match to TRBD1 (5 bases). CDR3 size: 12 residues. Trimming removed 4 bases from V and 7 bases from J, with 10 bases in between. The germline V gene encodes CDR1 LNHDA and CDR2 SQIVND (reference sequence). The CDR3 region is CASSTGASGYTF. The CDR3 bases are TGTGCCAGTAGTACCGGGGCCAGTGGCTACACCTTC. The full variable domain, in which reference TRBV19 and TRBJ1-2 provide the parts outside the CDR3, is DGGITQSPKYLFRKEGQNVTLSCEQNLNHDAMYWYRQDPGQGLRLIYYSQIVNDFQKGDIAEGYSVSREKKESFPLTVTSAQKNPTAFYLCASSTGASGYTFGSGTRLTVV.

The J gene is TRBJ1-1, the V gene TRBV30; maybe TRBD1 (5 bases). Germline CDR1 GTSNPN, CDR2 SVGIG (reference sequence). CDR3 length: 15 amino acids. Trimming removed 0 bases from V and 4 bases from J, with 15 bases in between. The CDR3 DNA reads TGTGCCTGGAGTGTACTTGACAATAGGGGCACTGAAGCTTTCTTT. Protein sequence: CAWSVLDNRGTEAFF. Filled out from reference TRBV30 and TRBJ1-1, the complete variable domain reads SQTIHQWPATLVQPVGSPLSLECTVEGTSNPNLYWYRQAAGRGLQLLFYSVGIGQISSEVPQNLSASRPQDRQFILSSKKLLLSDSGFYLCAWSVLDNRGTEAFFGQGTRLTVV.

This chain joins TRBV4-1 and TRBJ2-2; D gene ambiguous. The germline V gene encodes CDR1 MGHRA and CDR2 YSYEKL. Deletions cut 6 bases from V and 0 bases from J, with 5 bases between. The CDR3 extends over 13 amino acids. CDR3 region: CASSLANTGELFF. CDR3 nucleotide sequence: TGCGCCAGCAGTCTCGCGAACACCGGGGAGCTGTTTTTT.

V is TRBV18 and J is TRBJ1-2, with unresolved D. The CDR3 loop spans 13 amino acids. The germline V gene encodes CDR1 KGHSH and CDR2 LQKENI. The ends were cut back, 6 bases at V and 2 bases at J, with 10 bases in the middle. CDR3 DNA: TGTGCCAGCTCGACGGGAAGAAACTATGGCTACACCTTC. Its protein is CASSTGRNYGYTF.

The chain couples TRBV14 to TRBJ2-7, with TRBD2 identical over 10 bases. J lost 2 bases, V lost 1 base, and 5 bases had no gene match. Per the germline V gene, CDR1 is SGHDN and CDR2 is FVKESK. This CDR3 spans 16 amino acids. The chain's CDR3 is CASSQGLAGVAYEQYF. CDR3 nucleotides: TGTGCCAGCAGCCAAGGGCTAGCGGGAGTGGCCTACGAGCAGTACTTC.

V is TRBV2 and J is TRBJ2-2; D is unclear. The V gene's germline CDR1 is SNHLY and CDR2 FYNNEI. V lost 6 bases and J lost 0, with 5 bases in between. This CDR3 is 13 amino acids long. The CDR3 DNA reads TGTGCCAGCAGCTACACGAACACCGGGGAGCTGTTTTTT. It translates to CASSYTNTGELFF.

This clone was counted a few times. The CDR3 region is CASSGGTGTNANYGYTF. In DNA form, the CDR3 reads TGTGCCAGTAGTGGGGGTACCGGGACAAACGCTAACTATGGCTACACCTTC. This chain uses TRBV19 with TRBJ1-2; TRBD1 is a possible D gene (6 bases). Per germline, CDR1 LNHDA and CDR2 SQIVND (reference sequence). CDR3 length: 17 amino acids. Trimming took off 5 bases at V and 0 bases at J, with 19 bases between the two ends. The entire variable domain, with the rest obtained from reference TRBV19 and TRBJ1-2, is as follows: DGGITQSPKYLFRKEGQNVTLSCEQNLNHDAMYWYRQDPGQGLRLIYYSQIVNDFQKGDIAEGYSVSREKKESFPLTVTSAQKNPTAFYLCASSGGTGTNANYGYTFGSGTRLTVV.

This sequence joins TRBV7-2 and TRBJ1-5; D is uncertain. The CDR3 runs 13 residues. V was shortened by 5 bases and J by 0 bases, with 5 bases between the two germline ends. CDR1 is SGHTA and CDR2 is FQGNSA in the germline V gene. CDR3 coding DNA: TGTGCCAGCAGCGTCAGTAGCAATCAGCCCCAGCATTTT. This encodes CASSVSSNQPQHF.

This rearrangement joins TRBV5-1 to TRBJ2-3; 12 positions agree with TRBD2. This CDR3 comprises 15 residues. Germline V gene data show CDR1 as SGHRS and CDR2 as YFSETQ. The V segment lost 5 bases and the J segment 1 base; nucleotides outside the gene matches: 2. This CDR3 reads CASRRLAGGTDTQYF. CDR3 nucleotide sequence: TGCGCCAGCAGGCGACTAGCGGGAGGCACAGATACGCAGTATTTT.

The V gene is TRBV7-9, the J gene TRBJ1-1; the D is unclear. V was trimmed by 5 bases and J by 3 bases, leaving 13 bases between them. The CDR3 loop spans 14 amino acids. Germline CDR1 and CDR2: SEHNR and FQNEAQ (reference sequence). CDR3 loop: CASSPTDRYTEAFF. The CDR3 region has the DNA TGTGCCAGCAGCCCGACCGACCGCTACACTGAAGCTTTCTTT.

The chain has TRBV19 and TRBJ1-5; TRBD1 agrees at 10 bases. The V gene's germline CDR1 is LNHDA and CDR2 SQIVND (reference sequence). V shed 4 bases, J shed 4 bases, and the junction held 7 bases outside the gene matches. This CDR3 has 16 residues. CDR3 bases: TGTGCCAGTAGTAAGAGGGGGGACAGGGGAAATCAGCCCCAGCATTTT. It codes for CASSKRGDRGNQPQHF.

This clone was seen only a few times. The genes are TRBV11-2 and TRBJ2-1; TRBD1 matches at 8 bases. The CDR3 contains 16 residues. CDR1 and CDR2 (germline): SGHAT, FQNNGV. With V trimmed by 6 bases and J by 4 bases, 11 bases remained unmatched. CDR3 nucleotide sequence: TGTGCCAGCAGTCTGAACAACAGGGGGGTTTACAATGAGCAGTTCTTC. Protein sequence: CASSLNNRGVYNEQFF.

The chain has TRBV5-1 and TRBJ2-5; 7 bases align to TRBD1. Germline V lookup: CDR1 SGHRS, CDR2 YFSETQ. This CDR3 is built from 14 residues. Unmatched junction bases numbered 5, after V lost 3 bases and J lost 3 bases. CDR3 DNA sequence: TGCGCCAGCAGCTATGACAGGGTCAAAGAGACCCAGTACTTC. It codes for CASSYDRVKETQYF.

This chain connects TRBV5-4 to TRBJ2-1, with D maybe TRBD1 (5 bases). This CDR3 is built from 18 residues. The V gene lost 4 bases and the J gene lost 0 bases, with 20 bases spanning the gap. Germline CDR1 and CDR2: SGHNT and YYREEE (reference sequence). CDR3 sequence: CASSARILGPASYNEQFF. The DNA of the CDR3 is TGTGCCAGCAGCGCCCGAATCTTGGGGCCCGCCTCCTACAATGAGCAGTTCTTC.

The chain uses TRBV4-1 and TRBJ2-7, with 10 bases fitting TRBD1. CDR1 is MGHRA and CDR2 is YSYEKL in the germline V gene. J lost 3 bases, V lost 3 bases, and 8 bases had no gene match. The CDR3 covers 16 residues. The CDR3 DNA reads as TGCGCCAGCAGCCACCCGAGGACAGGGGGGAACTACGAGCAGTACTTC. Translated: CASSHPRTGGNYEQYF.

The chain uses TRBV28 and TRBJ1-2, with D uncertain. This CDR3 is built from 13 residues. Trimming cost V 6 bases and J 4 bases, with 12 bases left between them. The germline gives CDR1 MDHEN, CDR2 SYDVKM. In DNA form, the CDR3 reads TGTGCCAGCAGGCCCGGTTTGAGCTATGGCTACACCTTC. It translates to CASRPGLSYGYTF.

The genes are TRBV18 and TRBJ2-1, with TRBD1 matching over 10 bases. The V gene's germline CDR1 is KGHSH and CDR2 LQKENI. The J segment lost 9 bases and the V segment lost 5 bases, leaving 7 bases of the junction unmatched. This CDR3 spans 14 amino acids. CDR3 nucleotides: TGTGCCAGCTCATACGGACAGGGGGTAGGTGAGCAGTTCTTC. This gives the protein CASSYGQGVGEQFF.

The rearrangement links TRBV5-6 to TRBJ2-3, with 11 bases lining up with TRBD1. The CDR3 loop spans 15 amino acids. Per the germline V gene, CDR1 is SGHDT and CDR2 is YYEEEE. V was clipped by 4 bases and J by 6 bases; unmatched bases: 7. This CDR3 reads CASSVGQGAGDTQYF. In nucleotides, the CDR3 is TGTGCCAGCAGCGTCGGACAGGGGGCAGGTGATACGCAGTATTTT.

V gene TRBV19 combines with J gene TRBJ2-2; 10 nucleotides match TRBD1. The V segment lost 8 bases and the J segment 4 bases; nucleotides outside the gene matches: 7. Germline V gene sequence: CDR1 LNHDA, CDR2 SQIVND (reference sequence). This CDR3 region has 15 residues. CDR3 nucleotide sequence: TGTGCCAGTGGAGACAGGGGGCTGGTCACCGGGGAGCTGTTTTTT. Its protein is CASGDRGLVTGELFF.

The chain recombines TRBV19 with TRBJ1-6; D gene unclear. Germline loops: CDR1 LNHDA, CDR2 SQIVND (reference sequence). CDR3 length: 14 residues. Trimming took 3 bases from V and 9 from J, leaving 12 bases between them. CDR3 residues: CASSIGSFGSPLHF. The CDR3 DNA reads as TGTGCCAGTAGTATCGGCAGCTTTGGTTCACCCCTCCACTTT.

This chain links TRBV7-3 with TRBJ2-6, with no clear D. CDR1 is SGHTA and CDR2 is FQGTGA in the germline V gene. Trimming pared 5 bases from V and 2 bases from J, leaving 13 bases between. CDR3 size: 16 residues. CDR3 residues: CASSKRSGTGANVLTF. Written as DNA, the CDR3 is TGTGCCAGCAGCAAGCGATCAGGAACTGGGGCCAACGTCCTGACTTTC.